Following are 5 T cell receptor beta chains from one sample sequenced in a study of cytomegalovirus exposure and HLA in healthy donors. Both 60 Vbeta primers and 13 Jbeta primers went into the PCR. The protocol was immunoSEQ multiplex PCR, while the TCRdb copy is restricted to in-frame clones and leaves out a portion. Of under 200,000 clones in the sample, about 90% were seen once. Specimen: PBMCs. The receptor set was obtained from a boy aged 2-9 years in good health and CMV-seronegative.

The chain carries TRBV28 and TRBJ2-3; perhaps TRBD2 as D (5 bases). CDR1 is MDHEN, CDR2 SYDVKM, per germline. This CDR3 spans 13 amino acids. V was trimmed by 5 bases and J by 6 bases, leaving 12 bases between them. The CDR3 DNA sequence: TGTGCCAGCAGTCAAGGGCGGGTGGATACGCAGTATTTT. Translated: CASSQGRVDTQYF. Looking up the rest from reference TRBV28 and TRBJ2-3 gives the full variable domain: DVKVTQSSRYLVKRTGEKVFLECVQDMDHENMFWYRQDPGLGLRLIYFSYDVKMKEKGDIPEGYSVSREKKERFSLILESASTNQTSMYLCASSQGRVDTQYFGPGTRLTVL.

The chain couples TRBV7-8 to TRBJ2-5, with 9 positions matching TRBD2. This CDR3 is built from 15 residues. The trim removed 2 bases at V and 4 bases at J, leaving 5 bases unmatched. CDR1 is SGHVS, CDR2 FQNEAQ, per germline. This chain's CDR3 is CASSLLAGWAETQYF. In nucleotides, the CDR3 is TGTGCCAGCAGCTTACTAGCGGGATGGGCAGAGACCCAGTACTTC.

For the CDR3, the DNA is TGTGCCAGCAGGGGGGACAGGACCGGGACTGAAGCTTTCTTT. Its translation is CASRGDRTGTEAFF. The chain has TRBV2 and TRBJ1-1; 8 bases fit TRBD1. With V trimmed by 6 bases and J by 5 bases, 8 bases remained unmatched. The CDR3 is 14 residues long. The germline CDR1 and CDR2 sequences are SNHLY and FYNNEI.

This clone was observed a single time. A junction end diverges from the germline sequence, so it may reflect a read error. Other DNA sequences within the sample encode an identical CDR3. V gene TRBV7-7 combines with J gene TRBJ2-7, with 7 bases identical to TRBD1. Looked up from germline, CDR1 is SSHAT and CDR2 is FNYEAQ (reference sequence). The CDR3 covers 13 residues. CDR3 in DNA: TGTGCCAGCAGCGACCGGGACAGCTACGAGCAATACTTC. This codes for CASSDRDSYEQYF.

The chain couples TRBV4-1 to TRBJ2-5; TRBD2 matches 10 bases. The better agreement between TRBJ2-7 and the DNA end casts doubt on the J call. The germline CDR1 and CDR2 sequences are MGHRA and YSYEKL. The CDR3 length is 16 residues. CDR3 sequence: CASSHAGTSVTYEQYF. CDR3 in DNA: TGCGCCAGCAGCCACGCCGGGACTAGCGTAACCTACGAGCAGTACTTC.